The rows below give T cell receptor beta chains drawn from one sample of a study of graft-versus-host responses after intestinal transplantation. What these receptors recognize is not known. The protocol was immunoSEQ multiplex PCR, while the TCRdb copy is restricted to in-frame clones and leaves out a portion. The profile shows under 65,000 clones, around 93% of them singletons. Sequenced here: unstimulated CD4+ T cells sorted from spleen or lymph node cells, sampled before transplant. Receptor source: a human donor who was the organ donor for an intestinal transplant. Both conserved end residues are part of each CDR3. A D gene is named only where the DNA matches it firmly. The size field is filled for only some rows; it gives once, few, many or a size class.

V,D,size,J,DNA,CDR3
TRBV7-7,TRBD1,few,TRBJ2-5,TGTGCTAGCAGCGAGGGACAGGGAGGGGAAGAGACCCAGTACTTC,CASSEGQGGEETQYF
TRBV29-1,-,-,TRBJ1-3,TGCAGCGTTGAAACAGCTATCTCTGGAAACACCATATATTTT,CSVETAISGNTIYF
TRBV7-2,TRBD1,-,TRBJ1-1,TGTGCCAGCAGCAAAAGACAGGGGAGTATAACTGAAGCTTTCTTT,CASSKRQGSITEAFF
TRBV19,-,-,TRBJ2-3,TGTGCCAGTAGGGATTTTGGCGGGACAGATACGCAGTATTTT,CASRDFGGTDTQYF
TRBV5-1,-,-,TRBJ1-1,TGCGCCAGCAGCAAGGGGATACGGAGCACTGAAGCTTTCTTT,CASSKGIRSTEAFF
TRBV5-1,-,-,TRBJ2-3,TGCGCCAGCAGCTTAGCACCAGATACGCAGTATTTT,CASSLAPDTQYF
TRBV5-6,TRBD1,-,TRBJ2-7,TGTGCCAGCAGCTCCTTGGAGTGGGACAGGGCCCACGAGCAGTACTTC,CASSSLEWDRAHEQYF
TRBV5-6,-,-,TRBJ2-2,TGTGCCAGCAGCTTAATTGGGACCTCGAACACCGGGGAGCTGTTTTTT,CASSLIGTSNTGELFF
TRBV5-4,-,few,TRBJ2-7,TGTGCCAGCAGCTTGATCGGCTCCTACGAGCAGTACTTC,CASSLIGSYEQYF
TRBV18,-,-,TRBJ2-6,TGTGCCAGCTCACCGGGGGCCAACGTCCTGACTTTC,CASSPGANVLTF